One and the same sample provided the 7 T cell receptor delta chains below, sequenced in a study of gammadelta T cells in human blood. TCRdb ran CATT on the RT-PCR reads. The data hold about 770 delta-chain clones, with about 53% observed a single time. The specimen was Vgamma9Vdelta2 gamma-delta T cells from infant blood. The receptors were gathered from a human donor.

Worth noting for this clone: For this DNA, TCRdb reports the protein of a much larger clone, which diverges at residue 9, most likely from a read error; the protein presented here is translated directly from the DNA. The gene calls are TRDV2 and TRDJ3; D is possibly TRDD3 (6 bases). Germline lookup yields CDR1 GEAIGNYY and CDR2 EKD. Trimming removed 3 bases from V and 0 bases from J, with 17 bases in between. This CDR3 is built from 19 residues. In DNA, the CDR3 is TGTGCCTGTGACGGTGCTGGGGCCGGCAGCTCCTGGGACACCCGACAGATGTTTTTC. Amino acids: CACDGAGAGSSWDTRQMFF.

Relative to its sample, this clone is hyperexpanded (1% or more). The rearrangement joins TRDV2 to TRDJ1, with TRDD3 matching 8 bases. J lost 0 bases, V lost 2 bases, and 10 bases had no gene match. Germline V gene data show CDR1 as GEAIGNYY and CDR2 as EKD. The CDR3 covers 17 residues. The CDR3 loop is CACDNVLGGTYTDKLIF. The CDR3 nucleotides read TGTGCCTGTGACAATGTACTGGGGGGGACGTACACCGATAAACTCATCTTT.

As for this clone: This DNA's translation and the protein TCRdb lists, from a much larger clone, do not match at residue 7, likely due to a read error; the protein shown is translated from the DNA. The chain combines TRDV2 with TRDJ3; a weak D match, TRDD3 (5 bases). Trimming pared 0 bases from V and 0 bases from J, leaving 14 bases between. Germline CDR1 and CDR2: GEAIGNYY and EKD. The CDR3 contains 19 residues. The CDR3 loop reads CACDTVRGALSWDTRQMFF. In DNA, the CDR3 is TGTGCCTGTGACACCGTACGGGGGGCCCTCTCCTGGGACACCCGACAGATGTTTTTC.

Sample share makes this clone large. Other DNA sequences in this sample translate to the same CDR3. V usage is TRDV2 and J usage is TRDJ3; TRDD3 might be the D (6 bases). The CDR3 extends over 19 amino acids. Per germline, CDR1 GEAIGNYY and CDR2 EKD. With 0 bases removed from V and 0 bases from J, the gap between germline ends came to 14 bases. CDR3 residues: CACDTWGLRSSWDTRQMFF. The CDR3 nucleotides are TGTGCCTGTGACACCTGGGGGCTACGGAGCTCCTGGGACACCCGACAGATGTTTTTC.

In the case of this clone: The TCRdb protein, from a much larger clone, departs from this DNA's translation at residue 9, likely by read error; the protein shown derives from the DNA. This chain joins TRDV2 and TRDJ3; 8 bases fit TRDD3. With 0 bases clipped from V and 0 bases from J, the junction kept 6 bases outside the gene matches. Germline CDR1 is GEAIGNYY and CDR2 is EKD. This CDR3 region has 19 residues. CDR3 coding DNA: TGTGCCTGTGACACCGTACTGGGGGTCCTCTCCTGGGACACCCGACAGATGTTTTTC. It encodes CACDTVLGVLSWDTRQMFF.

This clone was observed a few times. A far larger clone is just one base off, so this is likely a read error. The genes are TRDV2 and TRDJ3; TRDD3 matches 12 bases. Germline V lookup: CDR1 GEAIGNYY, CDR2 EKD. The CDR3 covers 21 residues. This chain's CDR3 is CACDTVLGDTLISWDTRQTFF. DNA of the CDR3: TGTGCCTGTGACACCGTACTGGGGGATACCCTCATCTCCTGGGACACCCGACAGACGTTTTTC.

As regards this clone: TCRdb attributes to this sequence the protein of a much larger clone, which differs from the DNA translation at residue 15; a read error is likely, and the protein displayed is translated from the DNA. The chain employs TRDV2 and TRDJ1, with TRDD3 identical over 13 bases. This CDR3 is built from 16 residues. The germline CDR1 and CDR2 sequences are GEAIGNYY and EKD. CDR3 protein: CACDLVLGDTDDKLTF. CDR3 DNA sequence: TGTGCCTGTGATCTTGTACTGGGGGATACGGACGATAAACTCACCTTT.